This passage covers 29 T cell receptor beta chains from one sample sequenced in a study of human T cells and chemical hapten exposure. TCRdb analysed the RACE reads with MiXCR anew, one entry per CDR3 protein. The top ten hold around 2.7% of the sample, which has 100,000 to 120,000 distinct CDR3 sequences, under 40% seen once. Time point of the sample: patch test 3, about 24 weeks after DPC sensitization. Stated treatment: therapeutic diphenylcyclopropenone sensitization with weekly scalp DPC. The sample in question was whole blood, obtained in connection with sensitization to the hapten diphenylcyclopropenone (DPC). These receptors all come from a man in his forties with alopecia areata. Some clones in this sample may be carry-over from other donors' samples.

This chain connects TRBV3-1 to TRBJ1-4; D is uncertain. Germline V gene lookup returns CDR1 LGHDT and CDR2 YNNKEL (reference sequence). This CDR3 spans 17 amino acids. Trimming pared 0 bases from V and 0 bases from J, leaving 11 bases between. The CDR3 loop is CASSQESDGATNEKLFF. The CDR3 DNA is TGTGCCAGCAGCCAAGAATCGGACGGAGCAACTAATGAAAAACTGTTTTTT.

The chain is built from TRBV5-6 and TRBJ1-2; D gene ambiguous. The CDR3 is made up of 14 amino acids. Trimming stripped 2 bases from V and 6 bases from J, with 14 bases between. Looked up from germline, CDR1 is SGHDT and CDR2 is YYEEEE. The CDR3 bases are TGTGCCAGCAGCTTTGGCCGGGGTAGGGATGGCTACACCTTC. It yields the protein CASSFGRGRDGYTF.

This clonotype has just a few counts. This sequence joins TRBV7-9 and TRBJ2-3; D call uncertain. Trimming left V 2 bases short and J 4 bases short, with 4 bases between. This CDR3 region has 12 residues. Looked up from germline, CDR1 is SEHNR and CDR2 is FQNEAQ (reference sequence). CDR3 coding DNA: TGTGCCAGCAGCTTAATCGCAGATACGCAGTATTTT. This translates into CASSLIADTQYF.

This clonotype was found a few times. Here the CDR3 reads CSVKTGTRSGGYTF. CDR3 nucleotides: TGCAGTGTTAAGACCGGGACACGTTCCGGGGGCTACACCTTC. The rearrangement joins TRBV20-1 to TRBJ1-2, with D possibly matching TRBD1 (6 bases). V lost 7 bases and J 8 bases, leaving 23 bases between the germline ends. This CDR3 comprises 14 residues. In germline, CDR1 is DFQATT, CDR2 SNEGSKA (reference sequence).

The rearrangement links TRBV29-1 to TRBJ1-6; 8 bases are shared with TRBD1. With 6 bases clipped from V and 7 bases from J, the junction kept 8 bases outside the gene matches. This CDR3 has 14 amino acids. Germline V gene lookup returns CDR1 SQVTM and CDR2 ANQGSEA. The CDR3 here is CSVKVQGDNSPLHF. For the CDR3, the DNA is TGCAGCGTGAAGGTACAGGGGGACAATTCACCCCTCCACTTT. Variable domain in full (rest from reference TRBV29-1 and TRBJ1-6): SAVISQKPSRDICQRGTSLTIQCQVDSQVTMMFWYRQQPGQSLTLIATANQGSEATYESGFVIDKFPISRPNLTFSTLTVSNMSPEDSSIYLCSVKVQGDNSPLHFGNGTRLTVT.

This clonotype came up a few times. This chain connects TRBV20-1 to TRBJ1-2; 8 nucleotides match TRBD1. Germline CDR1 DFQATT, CDR2 SNEGSKA (reference sequence). The CDR3 has 16 amino acids. J was trimmed by 2 bases and V by 1 base; bases with no gene match: 9. This CDR3 is CSARAVRTGSNYGYTF. For the CDR3, the DNA is TGCAGTGCTAGAGCTGTGAGGACAGGGTCGAACTATGGCTACACCTTC.

This chain uses TRBV29-1 with TRBJ1-1; 9 bases align to TRBD1. There are 12 residues in the CDR3. The germline V gene encodes CDR1 SQVTM and CDR2 ANQGSEA. The V gene end was trimmed by 7 bases and the J gene end by 4 bases; junction bases not matched to a gene: 4. Here the CDR3 DNA reads TGCAGCGCTACGGACAGGGGCACTGAAGCTTTCTTT. Its protein is CSATDRGTEAFF.

This clonotype has only a few counts. This chain links TRBV6-2 or TRBV6-3 with TRBJ2-1; D gene ambiguous. V was cut by 6 bases and J by 7 bases, with 13 bases left in between. The germline V gene has CDR1 MNHEY and CDR2 SVGEGT. The CDR3 contains 13 residues. The CDR3 loop reads CASSPLWRNEQFF. The CDR3 coding sequence is TGTGCCAGCAGCCCCCTATGGCGGAATGAGCAGTTCTTC.

This chain's CDR3 is CATNEPRETQYF. The DNA for the CDR3 is TGTGCCACGAACGAGCCGCGAGAGACCCAGTACTTC. This sequence joins TRBV6-7 and TRBJ2-5, with D uncertain. TRBV6-7 is assigned to the ORF class and has an uncertain function. The CDR3 is 12 residues long. Trimming took off 10 bases at V and 4 bases at J, with 13 bases between the two ends.

The V call is TRBV20-1, the J call TRBJ2-2; D remains ambiguous. The V and J ends lost 3 bases and 0 bases respectively, with 8 bases between them. Germline V lookup: CDR1 DFQATT, CDR2 SNEGSKA (reference sequence). CDR3 length equals 14 residues. DNA of the CDR3: TGCAGTGCTAGGGCAGCTTCGAACACCGGGGAGCTGTTTTTT. Protein product: CSARAASNTGELFF.

This clonotype was detected a few times. The chain has TRBV7-9 and TRBJ2-1; TRBD2 agrees at 9 bases. CDR1 and CDR2 (germline): SEHNR, FQNEAQ (reference sequence). The V segment lost 5 bases and the J segment 3 bases; nucleotides outside the gene matches: 5. The CDR3 loop spans 15 amino acids. CDR3 in amino acids: CASSLTSGYYNEQFF. The CDR3 DNA is TGTGCCAGCAGCCTGACTAGCGGATACTACAATGAGCAGTTCTTC.

The chain links TRBV12-3 or TRBV12-4 to TRBJ1-2; TRBD1 agrees at 12 bases. This CDR3 has 17 residues. V lost 5 bases, J lost 2 bases, and 9 bases stayed unmatched. The CDR3 sequence is CASSPGTGGARNYGYTF. As DNA, the CDR3 is TGTGCCAGCAGTCCTGGGACAGGGGGCGCAAGGAACTATGGCTACACCTTC.

This clonotype was detected a few times. The chain recombines TRBV9 with TRBJ2-3, with TRBD1 matching over 7 bases. This CDR3 contains 15 residues. Trimming at V came to 0 bases and at J to 2 bases, leaving 3 bases not matched to a gene. The germline V gene has CDR1 SGDLS and CDR2 YYNGEE. The CDR3 is CASSVVGQLTDTQYF. As DNA, the CDR3 is TGTGCCAGCAGCGTAGTGGGACAGCTCACAGATACGCAGTATTTT.

At least ten counts were recorded for this clonotype. This rearrangement joins TRBV9 to TRBJ2-5; TRBD2 matches at 12 bases. CDR1 and CDR2 (germline): SGDLS, YYNGEE. CDR3 size: 17 residues. The junction had 6 bases not matched to a gene; V was cut back by 2 bases and J by 1 base. The CDR3 nucleotides are TGTGCCAGCAGCGTGTCCCTAGCGGGAGGGACCCAAGAGACCCAGTACTTC. Translating it yields CASSVSLAGGTQETQYF.

The chain is built from TRBV24-1 and TRBJ2-1; D gene unclear. Germline V gives CDR1 KGHDR, CDR2 SFDVKD. This CDR3 is 12 amino acids long. V lost 5 bases and J lost 7, with 8 bases in between. The CDR3, as DNA: TGTGCCACCAGTGCGGTAGCTAATGAGCAGTTCTTC. This translates into CATSAVANEQFF.

This clonotype was detected only a few times. The V gene is TRBV20-1, the J gene TRBJ2-3, with 9 bases matching TRBD2. V shed 5 bases and J 2 bases; nucleotides not matched to a gene: 5. From germline, CDR1 is DFQATT and CDR2 SNEGSKA (reference sequence). The CDR3 covers 14 residues. The CDR3 here is CSAVTSGTTDTQYF. For the CDR3, the DNA is TGCAGTGCTGTGACTAGCGGAACCACAGATACGCAGTATTTT.

This clonotype occurred a few times. CDR3 coding DNA: TGCGCCAGCAGCTGGGGACAGGGTGAATGGGCTTTCTTT. Its protein is CASSWGQGEWAFF. The chain couples TRBV5-1 to TRBJ1-1; the match to TRBD1 covers 9 bases. This CDR3 comprises 13 residues. Per germline, CDR1 SGHRS and CDR2 YFSETQ. The V and J ends lost 3 bases and 11 bases, in that order; junction bases with no gene match: 8.

This clonotype was seen repeatedly, ten times or more. The chain couples TRBV3-1 to TRBJ2-1, with TRBD2 as a possible D gene (6 bases). The germline V and J ends were trimmed by 5 bases and 5 bases, with 16 bases remaining between them. Germline V gene data show CDR1 as LGHDT and CDR2 as YNNKEL (reference sequence). The CDR3 has 15 residues. CDR3 nucleotides: TGTGCCAGCAGCTACGGGAGTCTTACCCACAATGAGCAGTTCTTC. This translates into CASSYGSLTHNEQFF.

This clonotype was observed a few times. CDR3 sequence (DNA): TGTGCCAGCAGGCCTGAAACAGGGGGCGCGTACACTGAAGCTTTCTTT. Translation gives CASRPETGGAYTEAFF. The V gene is TRBV28, the J gene TRBJ1-1, with 9 positions matching TRBD1. The CDR3 spans 16 residues. V shed 6 bases and J 3 bases; nucleotides not matched to a gene: 11. The germline V gene has CDR1 MDHEN and CDR2 SYDVKM. Looking up the rest from reference TRBV28 and TRBJ1-1 gives the full variable domain: DVKVTQSSRYLVKRTGEKVFLECVQDMDHENMFWYRQDPGLGLRLIYFSYDVKMKEKGDIPEGYSVSREKKERFSLILESASTNQTSMYLCASRPETGGAYTEAFFGQGTRLTVV.

V gene TRBV12-3 or TRBV12-4 combines with J gene TRBJ1-5, with 9 bases fitting TRBD1. This CDR3 has 15 residues. The V segment lost 3 bases and the J segment 7 bases; nucleotides outside the gene matches: 7. Written as DNA, the CDR3 is TGTGCCAGCAGTTTGTCCACAGGGGGCGTCCAGCCCCAGCATTTT. Translating gives CASSLSTGGVQPQHF.

The chain is built from TRBV6-1 and TRBJ2-3; D gene uncertain. The CDR3 has 15 amino acids. Germline V gives CDR1 MNHNS, CDR2 SASEGT. Trimming stripped 6 bases from V and 3 bases from J, with 16 bases between. The CDR3 here is CASRLPGGLTDTQYF. As DNA, the CDR3 is TGTGCCAGCAGACTCCCGGGTGGATTGACAGATACGCAGTATTTT.

This clonotype was seen just once. The gene calls are TRBV20-1 and TRBJ2-2; maybe TRBD2 (5 bases). The CDR3 has 14 residues. V dropped 4 bases and J dropped 1 base, with 10 bases sitting between them. Germline CDR1 reads DFQATT; CDR2 reads SNEGSKA (reference sequence). The CDR3 loop reads CSAITRRNTGELFF. The CDR3 bases are TGCAGTGCTATAACTAGACGGAACACCGGGGAGCTGTTTTTT.

The genes are TRBV4-2 and TRBJ1-4; no clear D. The CDR3 has 15 amino acids. V was cut by 0 bases and J by 6 bases, with 11 bases left in between. Germline V gene lookup returns CDR1 LGHNA and CDR2 YNFKEQ. The CDR3 spells CASSQDPGVDEKLFF. CDR3 bases: TGTGCCAGCAGCCAAGATCCAGGTGTGGATGAAAAACTGTTTTTT.

This clonotype was observed at least ten times. This chain joins TRBV20-1 and TRBJ2-3; 7 nucleotides align to TRBD1. V shed 5 bases and J 0 bases; nucleotides not matched to a gene: 5. The germline gives CDR1 DFQATT, CDR2 SNEGSKA (reference sequence). This CDR3 is 14 amino acids long. This CDR3 reads CSAPRTGSTDTQYF. The CDR3, as DNA: TGCAGTGCTCCTAGGACAGGCAGCACAGATACGCAGTATTTT.

This clonotype has only one observation. V is TRBV20-1 and J is TRBJ2-3; 8 bases align to TRBD1. The CDR3 length is 16 residues. CDR1 DFQATT and CDR2 SNEGSKA come from the germline V gene (reference sequence). V lost 5 bases to trimming and J lost 5 bases; unmatched junction nucleotides: 15. CDR3 in amino acids: CSAGLPRTGMLDTQYF. The CDR3 coding sequence is TGCAGTGCTGGCCTCCCCCGGACAGGGATGTTAGATACGCAGTATTTT.

This clonotype was seen more than once but under ten times. The rearrangement uses TRBV7-2 and TRBJ2-3; 9 positions match TRBD2. The J segment lost 5 bases and the V segment lost 1 base, leaving 7 bases of the junction unmatched. Germline V gene data show CDR1 as SGHTA and CDR2 as FQGNSA. The CDR3 loop spans 16 amino acids. The CDR3, as DNA: TGTGCCAGCAGCTTAGAGGTGCTAGCGGGACTAGATACGCAGTATTTT. It encodes CASSLEVLAGLDTQYF. The full variable domain, its missing parts supplied by reference TRBV7-2 and TRBJ2-3, is GAGVSQSPSNKVTEKGKDVELRCDPISGHTALYWYRQSLGQGLEFLIYFQGNSAPDKSGLPSDRFSAERTGGSVSTLTIQRTQQEDSAVYLCASSLEVLAGLDTQYFGPGTRLTVL.

The chain employs TRBV6-2 or TRBV6-3 and TRBJ2-6, with TRBD1 matching over 7 bases. Trimming took 2 bases from V and 1 from J; bases not matched to a gene: 11. The CDR3 has 19 residues. CDR1 and CDR2 from the germline V gene are MNHEY and SVGEGT. The CDR3 reads CASSYRRQGLGSGANVLTF. The CDR3 DNA reads TGTGCCAGCAGTTACCGAAGACAGGGCCTAGGATCTGGGGCCAACGTCCTGACTTTC.

The rearrangement uses TRBV6-1 and TRBJ2-7; TRBD1 agrees at 8 bases. The germline V gene has CDR1 MNHNS and CDR2 SASEGT. V was pared by 3 bases and J by 2 bases, with 9 bases of the junction left unmatched. The CDR3 loop spans 16 amino acids. CDR3: CASSEPRDRTTYEQYF. The CDR3 nucleotides read TGTGCCAGCAGTGAGCCCCGGGACAGGACCACCTACGAGCAGTACTTC.

The chain uses TRBV12-3 or TRBV12-4 and TRBJ1-1, with D possibly TRBD1 on 6 matching bases. V lost 1 base and J 5 bases, leaving 11 bases between the germline ends. The CDR3 loop spans 14 amino acids. CDR3 DNA: TGTGCCAGCAGTTTAGGACAGGCGAGGACTGAAGCTTTCTTT. As protein: CASSLGQARTEAFF.